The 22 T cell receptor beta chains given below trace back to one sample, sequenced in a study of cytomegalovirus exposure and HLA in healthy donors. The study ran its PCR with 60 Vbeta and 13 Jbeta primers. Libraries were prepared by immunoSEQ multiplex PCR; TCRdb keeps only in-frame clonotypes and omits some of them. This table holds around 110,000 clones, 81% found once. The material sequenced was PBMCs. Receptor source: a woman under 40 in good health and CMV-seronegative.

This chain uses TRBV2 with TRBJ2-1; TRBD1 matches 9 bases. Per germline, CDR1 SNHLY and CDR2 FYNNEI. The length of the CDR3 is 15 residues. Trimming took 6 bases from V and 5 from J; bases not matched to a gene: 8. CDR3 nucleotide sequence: TGTGCCAGCAGAATCGGACAGGGGTTTCACAATGAGCAGTTCTTC. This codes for CASRIGQGFHNEQFF. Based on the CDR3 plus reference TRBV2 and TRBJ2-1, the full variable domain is EPEVTQTPSHQVTQMGQEVILRCVPISNHLYFYWYRQILGQKVEFLVSFYNNEISEKSEIFDDQFSVERPDGSNFTLKIRSTKLEDSAMYFCASRIGQGFHNEQFFGPGTRLTVL.

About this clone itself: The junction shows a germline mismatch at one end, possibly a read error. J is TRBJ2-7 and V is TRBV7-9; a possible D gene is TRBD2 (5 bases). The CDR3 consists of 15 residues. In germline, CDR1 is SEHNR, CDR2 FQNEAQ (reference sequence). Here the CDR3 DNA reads TGTTCCAGCAGCTTAGGCGGGCTAGACGGTTACGAGCAGTACTTC. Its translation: CSSSLGGLDGYEQYF.

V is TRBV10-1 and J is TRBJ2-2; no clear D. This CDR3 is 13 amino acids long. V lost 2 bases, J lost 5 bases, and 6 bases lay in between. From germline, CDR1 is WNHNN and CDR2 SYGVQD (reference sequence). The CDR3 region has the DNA TGCGCCAGCAGTGAGCGACAAACCGGGGAGCTGTTTTTT. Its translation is CASSERQTGELFF.

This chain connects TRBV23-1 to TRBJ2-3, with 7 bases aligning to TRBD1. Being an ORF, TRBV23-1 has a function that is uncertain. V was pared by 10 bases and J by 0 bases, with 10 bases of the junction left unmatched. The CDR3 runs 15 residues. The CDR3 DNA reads TGCGCCATCCCACCCCCGGGACAGAGCACAGATACGCAGTATTTT. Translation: CAIPPPGQSTDTQYF.

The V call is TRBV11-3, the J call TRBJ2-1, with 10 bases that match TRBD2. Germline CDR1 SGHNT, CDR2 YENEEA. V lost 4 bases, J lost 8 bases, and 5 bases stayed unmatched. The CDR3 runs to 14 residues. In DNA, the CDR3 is TGTGCCAGCAGCTCCCGGACTAGCGGAGATGAGCAGTTCTTC. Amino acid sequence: CASSSRTSGDEQFF.

The CDR3 here is CAAGTADNVPYGYTF. Written as DNA, the CDR3 is TGTGCGGCGGGGACAGCGGACAACGTCCCCTATGGCTACACCTTC. The chain joins TRBV10-3 to TRBJ1-2; 7 bases line up with TRBD1. Germline CDR1 reads ENHRY; CDR2 reads SYGVKD. This CDR3 spans 15 amino acids.

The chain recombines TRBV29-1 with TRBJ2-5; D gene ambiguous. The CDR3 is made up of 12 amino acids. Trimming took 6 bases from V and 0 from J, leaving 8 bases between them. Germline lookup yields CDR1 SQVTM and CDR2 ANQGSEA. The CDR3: CSVTEYQETQYF. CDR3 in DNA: TGCAGCGTCACAGAGTACCAAGAGACCCAGTACTTC.

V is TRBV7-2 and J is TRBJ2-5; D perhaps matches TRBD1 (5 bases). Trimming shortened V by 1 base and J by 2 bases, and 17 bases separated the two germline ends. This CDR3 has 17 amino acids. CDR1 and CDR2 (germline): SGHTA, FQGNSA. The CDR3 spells CASSLVPQGLRQETQYF. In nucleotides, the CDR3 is TGTGCCAGCAGCTTAGTTCCCCAGGGCCTACGACAAGAGACCCAGTACTTC.

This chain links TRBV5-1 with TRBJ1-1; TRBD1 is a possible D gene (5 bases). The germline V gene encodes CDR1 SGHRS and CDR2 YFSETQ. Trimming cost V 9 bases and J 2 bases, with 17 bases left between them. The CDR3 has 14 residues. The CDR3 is CATRPGVQNTEAFF. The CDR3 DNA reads TGCGCCACCCGCCCGGGGGTTCAAAACACTGAAGCTTTCTTT.

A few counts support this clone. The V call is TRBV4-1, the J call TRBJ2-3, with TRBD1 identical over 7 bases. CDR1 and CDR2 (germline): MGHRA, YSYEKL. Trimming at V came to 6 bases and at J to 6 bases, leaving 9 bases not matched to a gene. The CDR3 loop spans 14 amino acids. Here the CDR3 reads CASRPQGITDTQYF. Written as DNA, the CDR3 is TGCGCCAGCAGACCACAGGGGATCACGGATACGCAGTATTTT.

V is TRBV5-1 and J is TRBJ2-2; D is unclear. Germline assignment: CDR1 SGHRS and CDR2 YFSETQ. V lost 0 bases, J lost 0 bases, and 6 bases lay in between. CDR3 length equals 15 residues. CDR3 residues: CASSLAGANTGELFF. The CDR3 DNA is TGCGCCAGCAGCTTGGCAGGCGCGAACACCGGGGAGCTGTTTTTT.

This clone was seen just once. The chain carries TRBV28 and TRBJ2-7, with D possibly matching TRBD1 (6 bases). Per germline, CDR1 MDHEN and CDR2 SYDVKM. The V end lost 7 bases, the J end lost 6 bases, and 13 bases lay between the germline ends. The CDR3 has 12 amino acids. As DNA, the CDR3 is TGTGCCAGCACGACAGGCTGGGCCGAGCAGTACTTC. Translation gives CASTTGWAEQYF. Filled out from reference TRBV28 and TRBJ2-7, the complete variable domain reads DVKVTQSSRYLVKRTGEKVFLECVQDMDHENMFWYRQDPGLGLRLIYFSYDVKMKEKGDIPEGYSVSREKKERFSLILESASTNQTSMYLCASTTGWAEQYFGPGTRLTVT.

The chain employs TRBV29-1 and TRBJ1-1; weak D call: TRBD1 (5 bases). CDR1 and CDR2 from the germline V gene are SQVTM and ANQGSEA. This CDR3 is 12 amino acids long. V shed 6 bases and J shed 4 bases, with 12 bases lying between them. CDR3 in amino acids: CSVFGGGTEAFF. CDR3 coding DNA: TGCAGCGTCTTTGGGGGGGGCACTGAAGCTTTCTTT. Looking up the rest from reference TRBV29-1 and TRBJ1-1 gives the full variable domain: SAVISQKPSRDICQRGTSLTIQCQVDSQVTMMFWYRQQPGQSLTLIATANQGSEATYESGFVIDKFPISRPNLTFSTLTVSNMSPEDSSIYLCSVFGGGTEAFFGQGTRLTVV.

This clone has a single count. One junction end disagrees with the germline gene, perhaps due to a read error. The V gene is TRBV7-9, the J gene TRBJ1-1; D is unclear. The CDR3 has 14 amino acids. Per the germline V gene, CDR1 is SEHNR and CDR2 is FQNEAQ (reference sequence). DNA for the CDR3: TGTGCCGGCAGTGCCCGGAGAATGAACACTGAAGCTTTCTTT. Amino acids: CAGSARRMNTEAFF.

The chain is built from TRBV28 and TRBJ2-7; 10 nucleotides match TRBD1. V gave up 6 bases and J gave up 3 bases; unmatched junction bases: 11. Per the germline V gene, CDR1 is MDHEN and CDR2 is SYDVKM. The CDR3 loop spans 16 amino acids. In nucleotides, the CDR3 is TGTGCCAGCAGCCCGACCAGGGACAGGGGTAGCTACGAGCAGTACTTC. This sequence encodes CASSPTRDRGSYEQYF.

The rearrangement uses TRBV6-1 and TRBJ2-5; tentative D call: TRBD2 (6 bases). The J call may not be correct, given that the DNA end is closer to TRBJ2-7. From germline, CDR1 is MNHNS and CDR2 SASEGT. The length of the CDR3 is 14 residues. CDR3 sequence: CASSEGGLVLEQYF. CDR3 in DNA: TGTGCCAGCAGTGAAGGGGGACTGGTCCTCGAGCAGTACTTC.

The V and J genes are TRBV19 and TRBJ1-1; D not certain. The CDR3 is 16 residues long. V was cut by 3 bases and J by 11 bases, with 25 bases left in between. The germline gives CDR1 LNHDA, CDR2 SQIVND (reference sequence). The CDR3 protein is CASSMEVTLGNYRAFF. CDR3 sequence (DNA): TGTGCCAGTAGTATGGAAGTTACGCTCGGGAACTATCGGGCTTTCTTT.

CDR3 protein: CASSFSPPGVPTFF. In DNA form, the CDR3 reads TGTGCCAGCAGTTTCTCTCCGCCCGGGGTCCCTACGTTCTTC. The chain combines TRBV27 with TRBJ2-1, with a weak D call TRBD2 (5 bases). The CDR3 loop spans 14 amino acids. CDR1 MNHEY and CDR2 SMNVEV come from the germline V gene (reference sequence). Trimming took off 3 bases at V and 15 bases at J, with 21 bases between the two ends.

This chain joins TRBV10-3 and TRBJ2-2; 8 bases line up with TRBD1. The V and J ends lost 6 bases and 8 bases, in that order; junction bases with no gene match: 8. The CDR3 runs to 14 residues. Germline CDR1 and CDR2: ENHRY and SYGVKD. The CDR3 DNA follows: TGTGCCATCAGACAGGGGGTTCCCATGGGGGAGCTGTTTTTT. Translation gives CAIRQGVPMGELFF.

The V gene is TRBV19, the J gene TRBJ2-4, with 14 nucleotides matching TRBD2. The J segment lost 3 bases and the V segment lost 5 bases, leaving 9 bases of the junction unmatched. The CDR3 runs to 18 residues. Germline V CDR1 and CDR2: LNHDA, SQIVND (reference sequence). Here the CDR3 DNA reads TGTGCCAGTAGTGCCGGGACTAGCGGGAGTCGGGGCAAAAACATTCAGTACTTC. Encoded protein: CASSAGTSGSRGKNIQYF.

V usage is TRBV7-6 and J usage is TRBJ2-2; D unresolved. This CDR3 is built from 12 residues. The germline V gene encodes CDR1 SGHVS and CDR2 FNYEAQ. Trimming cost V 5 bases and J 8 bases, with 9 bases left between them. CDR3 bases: TGTGCCAGCAGCCTAAATTTGGGGGAGCTGTTTTTT. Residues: CASSLNLGELFF.

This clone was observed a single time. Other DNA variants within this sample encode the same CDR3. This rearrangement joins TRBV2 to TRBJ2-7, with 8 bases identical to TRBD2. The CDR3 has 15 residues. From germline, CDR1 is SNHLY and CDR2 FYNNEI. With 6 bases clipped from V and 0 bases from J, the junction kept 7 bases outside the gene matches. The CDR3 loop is CASRTLAGGSYEQYF. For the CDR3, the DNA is TGTGCCAGCAGAACCCTGGCGGGAGGCTCCTACGAGCAGTACTTC. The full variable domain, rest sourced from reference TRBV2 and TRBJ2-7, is EPEVTQTPSHQVTQMGQEVILRCVPISNHLYFYWYRQILGQKVEFLVSFYNNEISEKSEIFDDQFSVERPDGSNFTLKIRSTKLEDSAMYFCASRTLAGGSYEQYFGPGTRLTVT.